What follows are 12 T cell receptor beta chains derived from one specimen sequenced in a study of blood T cell repertoires in COVID-19. Using immunoSEQ multiplex PCR, the repertoire was profiled, and TCRdb retains in-frame clones only, with some absent. The table lists 150,000 or so clones, roughly 84% of them singletons. The sequenced material came from peripheral blood. Receptors were obtained from a woman aged 45-59 years in a cohort sampled during active or convalescent COVID-19.

To note about this clone: Other DNA sequences in this specimen translate into the identical CDR3. The chain combines TRBV7-2 with TRBJ1-2; TRBD1 agrees at 7 bases. Germline CDR1 and CDR2: SGHTA and FQGNSA. The CDR3 is made up of 14 amino acids. The V segment lost 4 bases and the J segment 2 bases; nucleotides outside the gene matches: 4. This CDR3 reads CASSSPGGNYGYTF. CDR3 in DNA: TGTGCCAGCAGCTCGCCAGGGGGAAACTATGGCTACACCTTC.

For the CDR3, the DNA is TGTGCCAGCAGGACCACAGGGGGCTATTATGGCTACACCTTC. As protein: CASRTTGGYYGYTF. This rearrangement joins TRBV9 to TRBJ1-2, with 9 positions matching TRBD1. Trimming removed 5 bases from V and 5 bases from J; junction bases left unmatched: 7. This CDR3 spans 14 amino acids. CDR1 is SGDLS and CDR2 is YYNGEE in the germline V gene.

The table lists this clone with a count of one. The genes are TRBV11-2 and TRBJ2-4, with 15 bases fitting TRBD2. V shed 5 bases, J shed 2 bases, and the junction held 10 bases outside the gene matches. This CDR3 has 19 residues. Germline V CDR1 and CDR2: SGHAT, FQNNGV. CDR3: CASSAPGLAGGGTKNIQYF. The CDR3, as DNA: TGTGCCAGCAGCGCACCGGGACTAGCGGGGGGCGGAACCAAAAACATTCAGTACTTC.

This clone was seen at least ten times. The J gene is TRBJ2-1, the V gene TRBV30; D is ambiguous. The germline V gene encodes CDR1 GTSNPN and CDR2 SVGIG (reference sequence). Trimming pared 2 bases from V and 7 bases from J, leaving 6 bases between. This CDR3 region has 11 residues. CDR3 residues: CAWSIRNEQFF. CDR3 coding DNA: TGTGCCTGGAGTATCAGGAATGAGCAGTTCTTC.

This clone occurred once. This chain links TRBV19 with TRBJ1-5; D perhaps matches TRBD1 (5 bases). Germline assignment: CDR1 LNHDA and CDR2 SQIVND (reference sequence). The CDR3 has 12 residues. V gave up 11 bases and J gave up 5 bases, with 13 bases separating them. Here the CDR3 DNA reads TGTGCCGCCGGGACTTTTTATCAGCCCCAGCATTTT. Amino acid sequence: CAAGTFYQPQHF.

V and J are TRBV9 and TRBJ2-4, with D perhaps TRBD1 (6 bases). V dropped 4 bases and J dropped 7 bases, with 21 bases sitting between them. CDR1 is SGDLS, CDR2 YYNGEE, per germline. This CDR3 comprises 16 residues. CDR3 loop: CASSSQGSGITNIQYF. The CDR3 nucleotides read TGTGCCAGCAGCTCCCAGGGGAGCGGTATTACCAACATTCAGTACTTC.

The V gene is TRBV5-3, the J gene TRBJ2-1, with 7 nucleotides matching TRBD2. TRBV5-3 is flagged as an ORF with uncertain function. This CDR3 has 17 residues. V shed 5 bases and J 0 bases; nucleotides not matched to a gene: 11. Here the CDR3 DNA reads TGTGCCAGAAGGTATTGCCGTCCGGGGGGCTCCTACAATGAGCAGTTCTTC. Amino acid sequence: CARRYCRPGGSYNEQFF.

The chain uses TRBV5-1 and TRBJ2-1, with TRBD2 as a possible D gene (5 bases). V lost 2 bases and J lost 8, with 14 bases in between. The CDR3 sequence is 14 residues long. Germline loops: CDR1 SGHRS, CDR2 YFSETQ. CDR3 loop: CASSLGLPRDEQFF. Here the CDR3 DNA reads TGCGCCAGCAGCTTAGGACTCCCCCGTGATGAGCAGTTCTTC. Full variable domain (rest looked up from reference TRBV5-1 and TRBJ2-1): KAGVTQTPRYLIKTRGQQVTLSCSPISGHRSVSWYQQTPGQGLQFLFEYFSETQRNKGNFPGRFSGRQFSNSRSEMNVSTLELGDSALYLCASSLGLPRDEQFFGPGTRLTVL.

The rearrangement joins TRBV5-1 to TRBJ1-2; D is undetermined. The ends were cut back, 4 bases at V and 8 bases at J, with 12 bases in the middle. The CDR3 sequence is 12 residues long. CDR1 SGHRS and CDR2 YFSETQ come from the germline V gene. Written as DNA, the CDR3 is TGCGCCAGCAGCCCCCCCCTTCGGGGCTACACCTTC. It translates to CASSPPLRGYTF.

This chain uses TRBV5-5 with TRBJ1-1, with TRBD1 identical over 10 bases. Germline V gene sequence: CDR1 SGHKS, CDR2 YYEKEE (reference sequence). CDR3 length equals 15 residues. Unmatched junction bases numbered 4, after V lost 4 bases and J lost 1 base. The CDR3 here is CASSQWTGGNTEAFF. The CDR3, as DNA: TGTGCCAGCAGCCAATGGACAGGGGGGAACACTGAAGCTTTCTTT.

The CDR3 DNA sequence: TGTGCCAGCAGTTACTCGATCGGTTTCGAGCAGTACTTC. Residues: CASSYSIGFEQYF. This chain uses TRBV6-2 or TRBV6-3 with TRBJ2-7; D is unresolved. With 0 bases removed from V and 6 bases from J, the gap between germline ends came to 9 bases. CDR1 and CDR2 from the germline V gene are MNHEY and SVGEGT. This CDR3 region has 13 residues.

The chain links TRBV30 to TRBJ2-2, with TRBD2 identical over 7 bases. Germline V gene sequence: CDR1 GTSNPN, CDR2 SVGIG (reference sequence). V shed 4 bases, J shed 7 bases, and the junction held 18 bases outside the gene matches. The CDR3 is made up of 17 amino acids. Here the CDR3 reads CAWNQIWGGRLGGELFF. In DNA form, the CDR3 reads TGTGCCTGGAACCAAATATGGGGGGGACGGCTGGGCGGGGAGCTGTTTTTT.